The clone carrying this TCR beta chain was seen a few times. Its antigen is not known. The data were taken from a study of neurological immune-mediated disorders. The study's findings and limits: HTLV-1-associated myelopathy displayed the greatest TCR clonal expansion, and multiple sclerosis exhibited the smallest, lower than that of healthy controls. Because no CDR3 amino acid sequences were shared across subjects by expanded clones, private repertoires were suggested in all groups.

The method for making cDNA was 5'RACE, and it used 10-nucleotide random UMIs. Each CDR3 protein is one row after TCRdb ran MiXCR on the 5' RACE reads. This table holds tens of thousands of distinct CDR3 sequences, more than 3% found once. V was pared by 3 bases and J by 8 bases, with 11 bases between. Germline CDR1 is SGDLS and CDR2 is YYNGEE. The CDR3 runs 12 residues. J is TRBJ1-2 and V is TRBV9; no reliable D call. Material for sequencing was PBMCs. The TCR was taken from a man younger than 45 with multiple sclerosis. This CDR3 reads CASSAYGEGYTF. The CDR3 coding sequence is TGTGCCAGCAGCGCCTACGGGGAAGGCTACACCTTC.